In this sample, the clone carrying this TCR beta chain turned up a few times. Its antigen remains unidentified. This record belongs to a study of shared clonotypes between healthy human individuals. Regarding the study as a whole: Compared with clonotypes that all four donors shared, non-shared clonotypes had lower generation probabilities.

Samples underwent the assay at deep level. Generated by immunoSEQ multiplex PCR, the TCRdb table keeps only in-frame clones and is missing some. The profile shows more than 1 million clones, about four fifths of them singletons. Germline V CDR1 and CDR2: MNHNS, SASEGT. The length of the CDR3 is 15 residues. V gave up 1 base and J gave up 5 bases, with 11 bases separating them. Naive CD45RA+ and memory CD45RA-negative subsets were split from CD4+ cells. The chain carries TRBV6-1 and TRBJ1-4; D may be TRBD1 (5 bases). Sample: memory CD4+ T cells from PBMCs. Described subset: CD45RA-negative fraction. This clonotype was sampled from a man between 18 and 35 years old in good health. Some clones in this sample may be carry-over from other donors' samples. CDR3: CASSEGHRPNEKLFF. The CDR3 DNA reads TGTGCCAGCAGTGAAGGGCACAGGCCGAATGAAAAACTGTTTTTT.